This passage covers 19 T cell receptor beta chains from one sample sequenced in a study of CD8+CD57+ T cells in acquired aplastic anemia. For sequencing, patients were chosen who had shown expansion of CD8+CD57+ cells by flow cytometry. TCR beta VDJ and CDR3 were profiled, and genomic DNA was the template. TCRdb re-called the reads with MiXCR, one entry per CDR3 protein. The sample carries 150,000 to 200,000 distinct CDR3 sequences, around half recorded once. Sequencing was performed on sorted CD4+, CD8+, or CD8+CD57+ T cells (not recorded which) from PBMCs. The receptors stem from a human donor with aplastic anemia.

The chain employs TRBV7-2 and TRBJ2-5; weak D call: TRBD2 (5 bases). CDR1 is SGHTA and CDR2 is FQGNSA in the germline V gene. This CDR3 region has 14 residues. The V gene lost 5 bases and the J gene lost 3 bases, with 13 bases spanning the gap. The CDR3 DNA follows: TGTGCCAGCAGCGCCCGCTACGGGGAAGAGACCCAGTACTTC. Translated, it gives CASSARYGEETQYF.

This clonotype was seen only once. The V gene is TRBV5-4, the J gene TRBJ2-5, with TRBD2 as a possible D gene (6 bases). Germline V lookup: CDR1 SGHNT, CDR2 YYREEE (reference sequence). V was shortened by 2 bases and J by 3 bases, with 17 bases between the two germline ends. The CDR3 length is 16 residues. This CDR3 reads CASSFGRLSAEETQYF. The CDR3 bases are TGTGCCAGCAGCTTCGGGAGACTGTCCGCTGAAGAGACCCAGTACTTC.

Turning to this clonotype: The junction does not match germline at one end; this may be a read error. The chain links TRBV10-2 to TRBJ2-6; no clear D. This CDR3 contains 15 residues. CDR1 and CDR2 from the germline V gene are WSHSY and SAAADI. The CDR3 protein is CASSVQSSGANVLTF. The CDR3 bases are TGTGCCAGCAGCGTTCAGAGCTCTGGGGCCAACGTCCTGACTTTC.

The chain couples TRBV9 to TRBJ1-4; TRBD1 might be the D (5 bases). The germline gives CDR1 SGDLS, CDR2 YYNGEE. V lost 3 bases, J lost 6 bases, and 6 bases lay in between. The CDR3 has 12 residues. The CDR3 loop reads CASSGGDEKLFF. As DNA, the CDR3 is TGTGCCAGCAGCGGGGGGGATGAAAAACTGTTTTTT.

This clonotype has only one observation. The V call is TRBV19, the J call TRBJ2-5; D ambiguous. Trimming pared 6 bases from V and 0 bases from J, leaving 8 bases between. Germline V gene lookup returns CDR1 LNHDA and CDR2 SQIVND (reference sequence). The CDR3 loop spans 13 amino acids. The DNA for the CDR3 is TGTGCCAGTAGATCTTCTTACCAAGAGACCCAGTACTTC. This sequence encodes CASRSSYQETQYF.

This clonotype was detected a few times. It may be a read error: a sequence one base away is much more abundant. This chain uses TRBV5-6 with TRBJ1-2, with D perhaps matching TRBD1 (6 bases). Germline-derived CDR1 and CDR2 are SGHDT and YYEEEE. V was cut by 4 bases and J by 14 bases, with 18 bases left in between. This CDR3 is built from 12 residues. CDR3 DNA sequence: TGTGCCAGCAGCCGCACACGGGGGGCAGGTACCTTC. This sequence encodes CASSRTRGAGTF. The complete variable domain, with remaining parts taken from reference TRBV5-6 and TRBJ1-2, reads DAGVTQSPTHLIKTRGQQVTLRCSPKSGHDTVSWYQQALGQGPQFIFQYYEEEERQRGNFPDRFSGHQFPNYSSELNVNALLLGDSALYLCASSRTRGAGTFGSGTRLTVV.

This clonotype was counted only a few times. The chain couples TRBV2 to TRBJ1-1; 8 bases line up with TRBD1. In germline, CDR1 is SNHLY, CDR2 FYNNEI. The CDR3 covers 15 residues. V trimming: 6 bases; J trimming: 3 bases; junction bases outside the gene matches: 9. The CDR3 coding sequence is TGTGCCAGCAGAGGACAGGGAGGTGGCTACACTGAAGCTTTCTTT. Amino acid sequence: CASRGQGGGYTEAFF. Using reference TRBV2 and TRBJ1-1 for the parts outside the CDR3, the full variable domain is EPEVTQTPSHQVTQMGQEVILRCVPISNHLYFYWYRQILGQKVEFLVSFYNNEISEKSEIFDDQFSVERPDGSNFTLKIRSTKLEDSAMYFCASRGQGGGYTEAFFGQGTRLTVV.

This clonotype was observed a single time. Being one base from a much bigger clone, this may be a read error. V gene TRBV6-1 combines with J gene TRBJ1-1; tentatively, D is TRBD1 (5 bases). Germline loops: CDR1 MNHNS, CDR2 SASEGT. CDR3 size: 14 residues. The V gene lost 6 bases and the J gene lost 3 bases, with 14 bases spanning the gap. The CDR3 bases are TGTGCCAGCAGCCAAGACAGAATGGACACTGAAGCTTTCTTT. It yields the protein CASSQDRMDTEAFF.

This chain uses TRBV11-2 with TRBJ1-1; D call uncertain. CDR1 is SGHAT and CDR2 is FQNNGV in the germline V gene. The V gene lost 0 bases and the J gene lost 7 bases, with 9 bases spanning the gap. The CDR3 loop spans 13 amino acids. The DNA for the CDR3 is TGTGCCAGCAGCTTAGAAGAAGGGTTTGAAGCTTTCTTT. Protein: CASSLEEGFEAFF.

This clonotype was seen many times. The chain joins TRBV29-1 to TRBJ1-4; the D is unclear. Germline loops: CDR1 SQVTM, CDR2 ANQGSEA. Trimming shortened V by 6 bases and J by 0 bases, and 11 bases separated the two germline ends. This CDR3 has 14 residues. CDR3 coding DNA: TGCAGCGTCGGGCCCACCCCAACTAATGAAAAACTGTTTTTT. It is translated as CSVGPTPTNEKLFF.

This clonotype was observed many times. V and J are TRBV12-3 or TRBV12-4 and TRBJ1-2, with a possible D match to TRBD1 (5 bases). This CDR3 region has 16 residues. The V end was cut by 2 bases, the J end by 1 base, with 14 bases between. CDR3 bases: TGTGCCAGCAGTTTATCGGGACGAATTTTTAACTATGGCTACACCTTC. Amino acids: CASSLSGRIFNYGYTF.

J is TRBJ2-3 and V is TRBV29-1, with 11 positions matching TRBD1. V gave up 6 bases and J gave up 2 bases; unmatched junction bases: 7. Germline CDR1 reads SQVTM; CDR2 reads ANQGSEA. The CDR3 loop spans 15 amino acids. The CDR3 spells CSVEGTGGNTDTQYF. CDR3 DNA: TGCAGCGTGGAGGGGACAGGGGGGAACACAGATACGCAGTATTTT.

This clonotype was seen just once. Being one base from a much bigger clone, this may be a read error. The chain couples TRBV7-9 to TRBJ2-7, with D unclear. The CDR3 covers 12 residues. Germline-derived CDR1 and CDR2 are SEHNR and FQNEAQ (reference sequence). V lost 5 bases to trimming and J lost 4 bases, with 9 bases between them. The CDR3, as DNA: TGTGCCAGCAGCCGAGTCGTGTACGAGCAGTACTTC. Translation: CASSRVVYEQYF.

This clonotype was seen many times. The V call is TRBV12-5, the J call TRBJ1-2; tentative D call: TRBD1 (5 bases). Germline V gene lookup returns CDR1 LGHNT and CDR2 FRNRAP. The CDR3 totals 11 residues. V lost 6 bases and J 8 bases, leaving 10 bases between the germline ends. In nucleotides, the CDR3 is TGTGCTAGTGGCAGGGACGTGGGCTACACCTTC. Its protein product is CASGRDVGYTF.

The chain carries TRBV18 and TRBJ1-1; 7 bases are shared with TRBD1. The ends lost 3 bases at V and 0 bases at J; junction bases unmatched: 7. Per the germline V gene, CDR1 is KGHSH and CDR2 is LQKENI. CDR3 size: 16 residues. CDR3 residues: CASSPWTGSMNTEAFF. The CDR3 DNA is TGTGCCAGCTCACCCTGGACAGGTAGCATGAACACTGAAGCTTTCTTT.

This clonotype was recorded a few times. The V and J genes are TRBV10-3 and TRBJ2-6; D gene uncertain. With 10 bases removed from V and 0 bases from J, the gap between germline ends came to 7 bases. The CDR3 is 13 residues long. CDR1 is ENHRY, CDR2 SYGVKD, per germline. DNA of the CDR3: TGTGCCACGGGCCTCTCTGGGGCCAACGTCCTGACTTTC. This gives the protein CATGLSGANVLTF.

In this sample, this clonotype turned up many times. The gene calls are TRBV7-2 and TRBJ2-3, with D unresolved. CDR3 length: 13 residues. Germline assignment: CDR1 SGHTA and CDR2 FQGNSA. The V end lost 5 bases, the J end lost 2 bases, and 8 bases lay between the germline ends. The CDR3: CASSVIFTDTQYF. The CDR3 region has the DNA TGTGCCAGCAGCGTCATCTTCACAGATACGCAGTATTTT. Full variable domain (outside the CDR3, taken from reference TRBV7-2 and TRBJ2-3): GAGVSQSPSNKVTEKGKDVELRCDPISGHTALYWYRQSLGQGLEFLIYFQGNSAPDKSGLPSDRFSAERTGGSVSTLTIQRTQQEDSAVYLCASSVIFTDTQYFGPGTRLTVL.

The V call is TRBV9, the J call TRBJ1-4; 8 nucleotides match TRBD1. CDR1 is SGDLS and CDR2 is YYNGEE in the germline V gene. V lost 4 bases, J lost 5 bases, and 7 bases stayed unmatched. This CDR3 is built from 15 residues. The CDR3 nucleotides are TGTGCCAGCAGCCAAGAGACAGGGGCAAATGAAAAACTGTTTTTT. It yields the protein CASSQETGANEKLFF.

This clonotype showed up just once. V and J are TRBV13 and TRBJ2-3; D possibly uses TRBD1 or TRBD2 (6 bases each). Trimming pared 3 bases from V and 2 bases from J, leaving 12 bases between. CDR3 length equals 15 residues. Germline CDR1 reads PRHDT; CDR2 reads FYEKMQ (reference sequence). The CDR3 reads CASSFGGGPTDTQYF. CDR3 nucleotides: TGTGCCAGCAGCTTCGGAGGGGGGCCCACAGATACGCAGTATTTT.